This T cell receptor (beta chain) emerged from a study of Graves' ophthalmopathy and Graves' hyperthyroidism. The CDR3 spans 15 residues. With V trimmed by 1 base and J by 6 bases, 7 bases remained unmatched. Per germline, CDR1 SGHVS and CDR2 FQNEAQ. Transcripts of RNA were the source for amplifying TCR beta CDR3 regions. HTBI-primed RT-PCR formed the first round, and a multiplex PCR formed the second. One entry per CDR3 protein results from TCRdb running MiXCR on the multiplex PCR reads. Of 300,000 to 400,000 distinct CDR3 sequences listed, about 18% are singletons. This clonotype has a count of ten or more. People with hyperthyroidism were aged 18 to 65 and newly diagnosed, under 2 months' duration. Diagnosis was based on clinical symptoms, serum thyroxine, TRAb, thyroid ultrasound and orbital computed tomography.

This sequence was found in an adult woman with stable Graves' hyperthyroidism. The sample consisted of peripheral blood. This chain joins TRBV7-8 and TRBJ2-7, with 9 nucleotides matching TRBD1. CDR3: CASSLEGTGSSEQYF. The CDR3 nucleotides are TGTGCCAGCAGCTTAGAGGGGACAGGGTCTTCCGAGCAGTACTTC.